This record covers a single T cell receptor (beta chain). This clone has more than one count but fewer than ten. Its binding antigen is unknown. The input lacks base qualities; no much larger clone sits a single base away. Genomic DNA was isolated from the sorted cells so that the TCRbeta CDR3 region could be sequenced. The immunoSEQ Assay was used to sequence the TCRbeta CDR3 regions. What TCRdb holds here is the immuneACCESS table cut down to in-frame rearrangements. Part of the clones is not present; checked against another copy, under half of the missing clones reflect an unresolved V gene, and the others are unexplained. Within this sample are fewer than 95,000 clones, with around nine tenths of them counted one time only. The ten largest clones add up to roughly 0.4% of the sample. The data stem from a study of OX40 agonist ivuxolimab in advanced cancers. For context, the study as a whole: Ivuxolimab, which targeted the costimulatory receptor OX40 (CD134), was an agonistic, fully human IgG2 monoclonal antibody. Patients were allowed to have had prior anti-PD-1, anti-PD-L1 or anti-CTLA-4 therapy, and 40% of the dose-escalation patients had previously received checkpoint inhibitors. A male proportion of roughly 80% and a mean age of approximately 60 years, ranging from 23 to 79, were recorded for the dose-escalation cohort. Intravenous ivuxolimab was administered to patients every 2 weeks at six dose levels: 0.01, 0.1, 0.3, 1.5, 3 and 10 mg/kg. The point of sequencing TCRbeta in the periphery was to test whether ivuxolimab changed TCR sequence diversity and drove clonal T-cell expansion. The paper covers the monotherapy dose-escalation part of the phase I ivuxolimab trial, which included N = 52 patients. Of the approximately 54 patients in dose escalation, about 19 had hepatocellular carcinoma, some 15 had melanoma, 9 had renal cell carcinoma and 9 had head and neck cancer. Three dose-escalation patients achieved partial responses, one with hepatocellular carcinoma and two with cutaneous melanoma.

The CDR3 measures 14 amino acids from cysteine to phenylalanine. This entry keeps only the CDR3 DNA: 42 bases, framed from base 1. CDR1 and CDR2 were assigned from the germline V gene as SQVTM and ANQGSEA. Trimmed from V: 4 bases; trimmed from J: 5 bases; junction bases lacking a gene match: 7. On the study overall, not on this receptor specifically: Low levels of normalized T-cell clonal expansion were also seen in some nonresponding patients. After ivuxolimab, more expanded clones were found on average in CD8+ T cells than in CD4+ T cells. Antigen specificity was not determined for the clonally expanded peripheral T cells. Clonal expansion of both CD4+ and CD8+ blood T cells was observed from baseline to week 6 at doses 0.1 to 3.0 mg/kg. In the 0.1-3.0 mg/kg groups, partial responders were among the patients with the lowest normalized peripheral clonal expansion, particularly in CD8+ T cells.

Patients with autoimmune disease history or receiving systemic immunosuppression were excluded from the trial. Peripheral blood for TCR sequencing was collected from all dose cohorts at baseline, on cycle 4 day 1, and on cycle 7 day 1. Samples were obtained from an open-label, multicenter, first-in-human phase I dose-escalation trial of ivuxolimab. Adults with locally advanced or metastatic melanoma, renal cell carcinoma, hepatocellular carcinoma or head and neck squamous cell carcinoma were enrolled in the trial. Before TCR sequencing, CD4+ and CD8+ T cells were separately sorted from peripheral blood.

The sequencing here drew on CD4+ or CD8+ T cells sorted from blood, taken in a trial of the OX40 agonist ivuxolimab. The receptor was isolated from an adult with an advanced solid tumor such as melanoma, head and neck, liver or kidney cancer. This sequence uses TRBV29-1 and TRBJ1-1; 10 central nucleotides agree with TRBD1. This receptor has the CDR3 CSVGQGAGGTEAFF. The sequence in DNA is TGCAGCGTTGGACAGGGGGCTGGAGGAACTGAAGCTTTCTTT. Where the CDR3 stops, the reference TRBV29-1 and TRBJ1-1 genes take over; the full variable domain is SAVISQKPSRDICQRGTSLTIQCQVDSQVTMMFWYRQQPGQSLTLIATANQGSEATYESGFVIDKFPISRPNLTFSTLTVSNMSPEDSSIYLCSVGQGAGGTEAFFGQGTRLTVV.